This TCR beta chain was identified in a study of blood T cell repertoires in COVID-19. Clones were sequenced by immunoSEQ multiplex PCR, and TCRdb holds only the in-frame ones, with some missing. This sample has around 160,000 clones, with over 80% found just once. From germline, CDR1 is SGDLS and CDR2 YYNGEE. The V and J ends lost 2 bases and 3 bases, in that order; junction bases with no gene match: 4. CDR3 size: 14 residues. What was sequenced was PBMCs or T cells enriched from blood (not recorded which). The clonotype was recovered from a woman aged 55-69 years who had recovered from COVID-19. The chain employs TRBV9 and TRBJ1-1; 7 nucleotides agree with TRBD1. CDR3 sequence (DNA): TGTGCCAGCAGCGTTGGGGACAGTCACACTGAAGCTTTCTTT. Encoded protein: CASSVGDSHTEAFF.